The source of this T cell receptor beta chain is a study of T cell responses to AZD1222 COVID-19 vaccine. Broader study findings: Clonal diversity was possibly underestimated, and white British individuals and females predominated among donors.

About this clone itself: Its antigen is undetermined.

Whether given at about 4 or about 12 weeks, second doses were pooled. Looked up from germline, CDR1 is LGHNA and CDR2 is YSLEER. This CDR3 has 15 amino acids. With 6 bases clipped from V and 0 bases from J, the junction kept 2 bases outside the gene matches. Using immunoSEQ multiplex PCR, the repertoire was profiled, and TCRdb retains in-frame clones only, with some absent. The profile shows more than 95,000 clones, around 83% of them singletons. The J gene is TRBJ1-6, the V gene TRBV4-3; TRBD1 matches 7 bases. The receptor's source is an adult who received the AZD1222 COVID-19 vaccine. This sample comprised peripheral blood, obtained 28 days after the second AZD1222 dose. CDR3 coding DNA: TGCGCCAGCAGTTGGGACAGCTCCTATAATTCACCCCTCCACTTT. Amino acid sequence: CASSWDSSYNSPLHF.